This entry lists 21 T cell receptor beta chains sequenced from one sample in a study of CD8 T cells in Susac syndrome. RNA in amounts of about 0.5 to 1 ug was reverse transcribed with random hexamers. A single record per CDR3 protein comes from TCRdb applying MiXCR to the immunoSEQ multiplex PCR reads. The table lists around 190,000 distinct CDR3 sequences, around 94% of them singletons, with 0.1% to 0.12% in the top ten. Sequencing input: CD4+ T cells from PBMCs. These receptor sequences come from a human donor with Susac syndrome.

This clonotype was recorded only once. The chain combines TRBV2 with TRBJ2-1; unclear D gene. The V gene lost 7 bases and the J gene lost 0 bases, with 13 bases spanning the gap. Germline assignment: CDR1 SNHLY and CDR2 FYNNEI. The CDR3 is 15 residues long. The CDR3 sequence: CASMVGVGSYNEQFF. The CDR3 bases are TGTGCCAGCATGGTTGGGGTTGGCTCCTACAATGAGCAGTTCTTC. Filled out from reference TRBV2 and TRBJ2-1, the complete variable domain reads EPEVTQTPSHQVTQMGQEVILRCVPISNHLYFYWYRQILGQKVEFLVSFYNNEISEKSEIFDDQFSVERPDGSNFTLKIRSTKLEDSAMYFCASMVGVGSYNEQFFGPGTRLTVL.

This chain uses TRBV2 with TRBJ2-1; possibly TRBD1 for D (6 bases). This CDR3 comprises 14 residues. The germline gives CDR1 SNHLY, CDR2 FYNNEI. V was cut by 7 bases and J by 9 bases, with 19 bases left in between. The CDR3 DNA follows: TGTGCCAGCACCGAATGGGACACCGCGGGTGAGCAGTTCTTC. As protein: CASTEWDTAGEQFF.

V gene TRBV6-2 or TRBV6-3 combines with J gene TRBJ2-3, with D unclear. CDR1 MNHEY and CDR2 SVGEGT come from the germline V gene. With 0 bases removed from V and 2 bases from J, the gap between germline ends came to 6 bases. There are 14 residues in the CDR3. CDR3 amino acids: CASSYSRITDTQYF. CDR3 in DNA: TGTGCCAGCAGTTACTCACGGATCACAGATACGCAGTATTTT.

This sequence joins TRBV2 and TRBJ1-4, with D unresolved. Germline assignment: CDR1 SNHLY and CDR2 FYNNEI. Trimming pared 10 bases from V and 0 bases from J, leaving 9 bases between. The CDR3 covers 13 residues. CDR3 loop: CATSLATNEKLFF. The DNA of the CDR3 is TGTGCCACCTCCTTAGCAACTAATGAAAAACTGTTTTTT.

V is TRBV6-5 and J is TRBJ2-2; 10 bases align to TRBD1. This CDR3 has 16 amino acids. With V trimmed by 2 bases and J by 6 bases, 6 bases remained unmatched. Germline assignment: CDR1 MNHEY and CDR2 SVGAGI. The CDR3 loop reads CASSYGDRGLSGELFF. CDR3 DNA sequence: TGTGCCAGCAGTTACGGGGACAGGGGATTGTCCGGGGAGCTGTTTTTT.

The CDR3 bases are TGTGCCAGCAGCTTACAGGGGGCCGGTTCCTACAATGAGCAGTTCTTC. It yields the protein CASSLQGAGSYNEQFF. The genes are TRBV7-6 and TRBJ2-1, with 8 bases matching TRBD1. The CDR3 loop spans 16 amino acids. The V segment lost 2 bases and the J segment 1 base; nucleotides outside the gene matches: 4. From germline, CDR1 is SGHVS and CDR2 FNYEAQ.

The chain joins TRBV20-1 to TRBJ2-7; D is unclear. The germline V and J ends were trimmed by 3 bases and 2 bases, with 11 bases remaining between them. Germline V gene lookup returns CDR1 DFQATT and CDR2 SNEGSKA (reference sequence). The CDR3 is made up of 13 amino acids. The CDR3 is CSASVVSTYEQYF. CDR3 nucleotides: TGCAGTGCTAGTGTTGTCTCCACCTACGAGCAGTACTTC.

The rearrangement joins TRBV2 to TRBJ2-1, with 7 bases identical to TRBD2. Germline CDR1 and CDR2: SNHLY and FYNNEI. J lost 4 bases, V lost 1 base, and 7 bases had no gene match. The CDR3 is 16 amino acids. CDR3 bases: TGTGCCAGCAGTGAAGGGGGAGCGGGGCCTTACAATGAGCAGTTCTTC. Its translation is CASSEGGAGPYNEQFF.

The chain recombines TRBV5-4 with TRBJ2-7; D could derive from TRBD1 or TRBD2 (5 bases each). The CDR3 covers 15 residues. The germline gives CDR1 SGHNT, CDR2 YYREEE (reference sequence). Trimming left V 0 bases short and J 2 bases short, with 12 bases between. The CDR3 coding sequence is TGTGCCAGCAGCTTGGAGGCAGTGGGGGCCTACGAGCAGTACTTC. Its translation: CASSLEAVGAYEQYF.

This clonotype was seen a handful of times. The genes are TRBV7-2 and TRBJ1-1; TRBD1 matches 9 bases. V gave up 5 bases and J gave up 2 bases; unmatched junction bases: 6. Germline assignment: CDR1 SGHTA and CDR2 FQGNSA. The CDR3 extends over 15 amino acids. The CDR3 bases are TGTGCCAGCAGCGCGGGACAGGGCCTAAACACTGAAGCTTTCTTT. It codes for CASSAGQGLNTEAFF.

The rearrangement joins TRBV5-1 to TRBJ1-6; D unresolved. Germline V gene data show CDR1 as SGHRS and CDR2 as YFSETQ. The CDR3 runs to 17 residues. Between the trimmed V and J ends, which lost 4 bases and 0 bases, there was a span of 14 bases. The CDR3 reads CASSLGRAGSYNSPLHF. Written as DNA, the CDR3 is TGCGCCAGCAGCCTAGGTAGGGCCGGCTCCTATAATTCACCCCTCCACTTT.

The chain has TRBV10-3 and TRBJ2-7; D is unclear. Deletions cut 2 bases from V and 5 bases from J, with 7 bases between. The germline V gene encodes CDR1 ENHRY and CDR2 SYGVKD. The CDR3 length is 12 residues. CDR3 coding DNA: TGTGCCATCAGTGAGCGGCAGGACGAGCAGTACTTC. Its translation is CAISERQDEQYF.

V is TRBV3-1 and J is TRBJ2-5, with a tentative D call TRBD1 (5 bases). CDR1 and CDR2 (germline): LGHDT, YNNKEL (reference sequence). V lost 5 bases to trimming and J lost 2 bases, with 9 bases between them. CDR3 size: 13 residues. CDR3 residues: CASSSDRQETQYF. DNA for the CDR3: TGTGCCAGCAGCTCAGACAGACAAGAGACCCAGTACTTC.

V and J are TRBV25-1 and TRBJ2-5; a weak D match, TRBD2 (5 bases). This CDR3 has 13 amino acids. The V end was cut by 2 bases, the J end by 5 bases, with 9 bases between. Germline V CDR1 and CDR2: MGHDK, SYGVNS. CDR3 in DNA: TGTGCCAGCAGTGAAGGCGGGTTGGAGACCCAGTACTTC. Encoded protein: CASSEGGLETQYF.

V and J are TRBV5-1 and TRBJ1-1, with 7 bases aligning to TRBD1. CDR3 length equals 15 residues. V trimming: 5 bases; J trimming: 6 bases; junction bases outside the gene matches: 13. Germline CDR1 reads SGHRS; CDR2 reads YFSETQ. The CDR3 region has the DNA TGCGCCAGCAGACGTACGGCCGGGACAGACCCTGAAGCTTTCTTT. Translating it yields CASRRTAGTDPEAFF.

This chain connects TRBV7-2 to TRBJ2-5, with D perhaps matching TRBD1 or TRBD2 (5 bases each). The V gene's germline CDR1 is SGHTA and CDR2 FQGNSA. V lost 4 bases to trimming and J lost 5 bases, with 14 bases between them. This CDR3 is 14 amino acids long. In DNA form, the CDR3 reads TGTGCCAGCAGCTCGGGACCGCCTGGCGAGACCCAGTACTTC. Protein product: CASSSGPPGETQYF.

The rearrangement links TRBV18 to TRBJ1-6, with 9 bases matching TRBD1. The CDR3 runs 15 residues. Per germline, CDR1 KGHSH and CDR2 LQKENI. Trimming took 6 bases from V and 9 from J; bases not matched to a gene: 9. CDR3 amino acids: CASSTGGVLVSPLHF. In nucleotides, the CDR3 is TGTGCCAGCTCGACAGGGGGGGTCTTGGTTTCACCCCTCCACTTT.

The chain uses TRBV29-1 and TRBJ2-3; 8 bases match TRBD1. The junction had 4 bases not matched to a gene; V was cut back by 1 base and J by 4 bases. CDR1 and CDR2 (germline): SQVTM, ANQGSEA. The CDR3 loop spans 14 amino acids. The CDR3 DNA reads TGCAGCGTTGAAGGCAGGGGGCAATCAGATACGCAGTATTTT. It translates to CSVEGRGQSDTQYF.

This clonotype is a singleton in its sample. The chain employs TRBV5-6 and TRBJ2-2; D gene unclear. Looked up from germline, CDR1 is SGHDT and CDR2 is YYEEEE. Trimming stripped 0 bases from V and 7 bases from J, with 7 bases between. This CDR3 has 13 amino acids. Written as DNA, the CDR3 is TGTGCCAGCAGCTTGGCCCTGGACGGGGAGCTGTTTTTT. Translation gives CASSLALDGELFF.

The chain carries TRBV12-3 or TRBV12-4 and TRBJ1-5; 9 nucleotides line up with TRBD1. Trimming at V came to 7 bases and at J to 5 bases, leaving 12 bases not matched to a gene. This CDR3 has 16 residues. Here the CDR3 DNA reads TGTGCCAGCACCCTTACCGGACAGGGGCGAGATCAGCCCCAGCATTTT. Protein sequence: CASTLTGQGRDQPQHF.

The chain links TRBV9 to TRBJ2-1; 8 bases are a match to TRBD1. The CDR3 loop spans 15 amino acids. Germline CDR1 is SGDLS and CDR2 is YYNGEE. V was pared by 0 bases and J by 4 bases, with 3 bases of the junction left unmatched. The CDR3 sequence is CASSVGQGAYNEQFF. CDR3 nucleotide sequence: TGTGCCAGCAGCGTAGGGCAGGGGGCATACAATGAGCAGTTCTTC. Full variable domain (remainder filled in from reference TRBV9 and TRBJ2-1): DSGVTQTPKHLITATGQRVTLRCSPRSGDLSVYWYQQSLDQGLQFLIQYYNGEERAKGNILERFSAQQFPDLHSELNLSSLELGDSALYFCASSVGQGAYNEQFFGPGTRLTVL.